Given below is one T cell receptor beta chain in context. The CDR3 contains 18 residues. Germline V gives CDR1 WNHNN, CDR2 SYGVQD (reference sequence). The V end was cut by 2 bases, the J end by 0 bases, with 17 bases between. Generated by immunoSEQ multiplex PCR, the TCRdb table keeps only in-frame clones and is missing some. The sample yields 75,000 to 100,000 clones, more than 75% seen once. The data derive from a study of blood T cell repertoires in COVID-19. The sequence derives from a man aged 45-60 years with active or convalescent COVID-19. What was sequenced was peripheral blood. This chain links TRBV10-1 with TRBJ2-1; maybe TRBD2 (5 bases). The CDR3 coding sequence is TGCGCCAGCAGTGAGAAAGGGCTACTAGGTCCCTCCTACAATGAGCAGTTCTTC. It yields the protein CASSEKGLLGPSYNEQFF.